Sequencing of this TCR beta chain was carried out in a study of T-cell reconstitution after alpha-beta-depleted transplantation in children. Regarding the study as a whole: Recipient T cells and thymic progenitors that survived were the source of the high TCRbeta diversity seen at day 60 in some patients. Reports say that about two months after transplant, the alpha-beta T cells came out of several hundred graft clones that had expanded.

Preparation of the TCRbeta library used unique molecular identifiers. Each CDR3 protein gets one entry after TCRdb re-called the PCR reads with MiXCR. Of around 600,000 distinct CDR3 sequences listed, 20% to 25% are singletons. The junction had 5 bases not matched to a gene; V was cut back by 5 bases and J by 8 bases. The CDR3 contains 13 residues. Per germline, CDR1 SNHLY and CDR2 FYNNEI. This clonotype is a singleton in its sample. The antigen is not known. The chain recombines TRBV2 with TRBJ2-1; 8 bases align to TRBD2. The sequences come from PBMCs, mostly from graft donor cells, collected 360 days after TCRalphabeta/CD19-depleted stem cell transplant. The receptor comes from a boy under two years old who had a stem cell transplant for acute myeloid leukemia, so the T cells may come from the graft donor. CDR3 amino acids: CASSRLARHEQFF. The CDR3 DNA reads TGTGCCAGCAGTCGACTAGCGAGGCATGAGCAGTTCTTC.